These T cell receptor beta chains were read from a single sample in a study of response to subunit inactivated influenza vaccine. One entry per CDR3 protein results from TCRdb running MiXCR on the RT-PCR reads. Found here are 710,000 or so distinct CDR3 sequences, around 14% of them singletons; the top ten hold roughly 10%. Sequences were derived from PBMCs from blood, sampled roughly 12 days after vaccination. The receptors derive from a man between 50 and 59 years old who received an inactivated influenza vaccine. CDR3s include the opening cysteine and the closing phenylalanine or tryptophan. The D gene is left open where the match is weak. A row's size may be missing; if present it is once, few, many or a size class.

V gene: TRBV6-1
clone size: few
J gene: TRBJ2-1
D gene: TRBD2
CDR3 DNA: TGTGCCAGCAGAGCCACTAGCGGATCCTACAATGAGCAGTTCTTC
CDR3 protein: CASRATSGSYNEQFF

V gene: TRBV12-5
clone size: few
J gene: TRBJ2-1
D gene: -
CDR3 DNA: TGTGCTAGTGGTTTGGGGCAGGGGGGAAATGAGCAGTTCTTC
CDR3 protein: CASGLGQGGNEQFF

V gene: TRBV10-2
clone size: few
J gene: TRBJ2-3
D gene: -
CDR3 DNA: TGCGCCAGCACCCAGGCGACCGATACGCAGTATTTT
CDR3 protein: CASTQATDTQYF

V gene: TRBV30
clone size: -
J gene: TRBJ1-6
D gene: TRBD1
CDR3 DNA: TGTGCCTGGGGGGCCCTAGGGGGCGCGTCCTCACCCCTCCACTTT
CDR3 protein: CAWGALGGASSPLHF

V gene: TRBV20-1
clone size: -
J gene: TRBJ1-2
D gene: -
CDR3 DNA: TGCAGTGCTATTGACAGCACATCTCCTAACTATGGCTACACCTTC
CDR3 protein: CSAIDSTSPNYGYTF

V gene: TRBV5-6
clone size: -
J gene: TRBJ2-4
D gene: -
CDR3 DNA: TGTGCCAGCAGCTTCCAGTCCCCCGGAGACATTCAGTACTTC
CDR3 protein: CASSFQSPGDIQYF

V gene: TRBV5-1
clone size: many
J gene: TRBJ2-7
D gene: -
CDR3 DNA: TGCGCCAGCAGTTCGGACCCCGGGGTTCACTACGAGCAGTACTTC
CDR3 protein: CASSSDPGVHYEQYF

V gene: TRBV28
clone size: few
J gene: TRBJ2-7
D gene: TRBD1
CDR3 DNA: TGTGCCAGCAGAGAACAGGGGTCGGGGTACGAGCAGTACTTC
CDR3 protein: CASREQGSGYEQYF

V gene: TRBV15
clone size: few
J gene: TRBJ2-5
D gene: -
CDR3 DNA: TGTGCCACCAGCAGAGACAGTGTCTTAGAGAAGACCCAGTACTTC
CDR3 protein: CATSRDSVLEKTQYF

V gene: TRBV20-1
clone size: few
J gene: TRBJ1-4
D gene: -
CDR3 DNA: TGCAGTGCCCGTGCCCGGAATGAAAAACTGTTTTTT
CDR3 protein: CSARARNEKLFF

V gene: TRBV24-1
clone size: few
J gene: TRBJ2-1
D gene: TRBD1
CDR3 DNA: TGTGCCACCAGTGATTGGGACAGGTCAGGCAATGAGCAGTTCTTC
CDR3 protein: CATSDWDRSGNEQFF

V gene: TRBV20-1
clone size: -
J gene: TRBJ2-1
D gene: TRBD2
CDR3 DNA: TGCAGTGCTACTTCCTTAGCGGGAGGGAGCTCCTACAATGAGCAGTTCTTC
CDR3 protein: CSATSLAGGSSYNEQFF

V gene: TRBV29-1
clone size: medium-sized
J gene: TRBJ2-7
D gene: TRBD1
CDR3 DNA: TGCAGCGTTGATCAGGGGGAGTCCTACGAGCAGTACTTC
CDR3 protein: CSVDQGESYEQYF

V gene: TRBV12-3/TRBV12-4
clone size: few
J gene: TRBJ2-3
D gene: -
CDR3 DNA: TGTGCCAGCAGTTTACCGGGGAAAGGGGATACGCAGTATTTT
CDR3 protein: CASSLPGKGDTQYF

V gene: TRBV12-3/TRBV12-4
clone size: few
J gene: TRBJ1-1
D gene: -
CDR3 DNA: TGTGCCAGCAGCCCCCCCAGGGGTGGAGGGAACACTGAAGCTTTCTTT
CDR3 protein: CASSPPRGGGNTEAFF

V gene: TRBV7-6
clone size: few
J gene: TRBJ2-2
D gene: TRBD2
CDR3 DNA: TGTGCCAGCAGCTTAGGTCCTCGGGGAGGGCTAGTGGATCGCACCGGGGAGCTGTTTTTT
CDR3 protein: CASSLGPRGGLVDRTGELFF

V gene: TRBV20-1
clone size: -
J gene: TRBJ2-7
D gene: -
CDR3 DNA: TGCAGTGCTAGAGATTCCTATAGTCACGAGCAGTACTTC
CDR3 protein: CSARDSYSHEQYF

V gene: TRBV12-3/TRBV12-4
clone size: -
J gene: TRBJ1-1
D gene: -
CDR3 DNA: TGTGCCAGCAGTTTATTGCTGCGGGGGACTGAAGCTTTCTTT
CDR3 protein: CASSLLLRGTEAFF

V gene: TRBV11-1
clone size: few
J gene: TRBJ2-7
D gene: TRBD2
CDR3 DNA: TGTGCCAGCAGCTTAGAGGCGTGGACTAGCGGGAAGAGCTCCTACGAGCAGTACTTC
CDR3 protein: CASSLEAWTSGKSSYEQYF

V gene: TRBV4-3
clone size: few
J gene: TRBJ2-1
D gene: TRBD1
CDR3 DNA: TGCGCCAGCAGCCAAGATCCACAGGGGGCGGGTAATGAGCAGTTCTTC
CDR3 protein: CASSQDPQGAGNEQFF

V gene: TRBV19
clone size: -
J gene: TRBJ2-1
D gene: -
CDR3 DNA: TGTACCAGTAGTATAGGGGGGGGTTCCTACAATGAGCAGTTCTTC
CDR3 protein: CTSSIGGGSYNEQFF

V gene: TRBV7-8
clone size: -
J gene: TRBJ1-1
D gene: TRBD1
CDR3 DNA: TGTGCCAGCAGTCCAGGGGCGGGACAGGGTTACACTGAAGCTTTCTTT
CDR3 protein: CASSPGAGQGYTEAFF

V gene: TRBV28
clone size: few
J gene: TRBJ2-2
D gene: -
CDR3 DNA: TGTGCCAGCAGACACCGCCGGGTACTCGTCGACACCGGGGAGCTGTTTTTT
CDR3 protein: CASRHRRVLVDTGELFF

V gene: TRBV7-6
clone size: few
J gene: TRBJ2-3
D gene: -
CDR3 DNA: TGTGCCAGCAGCTTGTGGCAGGAGGGAGATACGCAGTATTTT
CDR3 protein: CASSLWQEGDTQYF

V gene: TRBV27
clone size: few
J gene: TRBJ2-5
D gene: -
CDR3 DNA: TGTGCCAGCAGTCGGACAGAGTACCAAGAGACCCAGTACTTC
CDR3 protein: CASSRTEYQETQYF

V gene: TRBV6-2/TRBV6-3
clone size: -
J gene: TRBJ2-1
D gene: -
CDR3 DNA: TGTGCCAGCTCCCCACTCCCCTATGCAGGGAGCTACAATGAGCAGTTCTTC
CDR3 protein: CASSPLPYAGSYNEQFF

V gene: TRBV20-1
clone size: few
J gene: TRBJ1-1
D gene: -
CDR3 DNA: TGCAGTGCTAAACGAAACAGGGAAGGTGGAGCTTTCTTT
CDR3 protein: CSAKRNREGGAFF

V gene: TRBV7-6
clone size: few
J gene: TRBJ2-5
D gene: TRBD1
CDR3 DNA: TGTGCCAGCAGCTTACCCTCGGACAGGCAGAAGACCCAGTACTTC
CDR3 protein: CASSLPSDRQKTQYF

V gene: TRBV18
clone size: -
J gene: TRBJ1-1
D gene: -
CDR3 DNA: TGTGCCAGCTCGGTGCGACAGCGGAACACTGAAGCTTTCTTT
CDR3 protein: CASSVRQRNTEAFF

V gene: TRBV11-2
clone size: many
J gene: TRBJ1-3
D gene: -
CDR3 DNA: TGTGCCAGCAGCCAAACAGGGTCCGGAAACACCATATATTTT
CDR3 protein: CASSQTGSGNTIYF

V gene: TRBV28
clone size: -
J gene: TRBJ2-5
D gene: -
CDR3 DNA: TGTGCCAGCAATATACGACGGACACCAAAAGAGACCCAGTACTTC
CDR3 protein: CASNIRRTPKETQYF

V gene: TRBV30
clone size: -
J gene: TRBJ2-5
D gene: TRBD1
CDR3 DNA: TGTGCCTGGAGTTTTTTCCCAAAACAGGGGGCCTCGGGGGAGACCCAGTACTTC
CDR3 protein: CAWSFFPKQGASGETQYF

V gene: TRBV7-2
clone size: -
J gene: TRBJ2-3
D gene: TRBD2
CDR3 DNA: TGTGCCTCGCGGGGGGCCCCGTCGGGTACGCAGTATTTT
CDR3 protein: CASRGAPSGTQYF

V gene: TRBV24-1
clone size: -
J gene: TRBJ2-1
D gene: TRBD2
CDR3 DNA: TGTGCCACCAGTGATTTGCAGGCGGGGGGGCATGGCGAGCAGTTCTTC
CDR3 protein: CATSDLQAGGHGEQFF

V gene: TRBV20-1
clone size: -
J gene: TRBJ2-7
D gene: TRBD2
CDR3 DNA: TGCTGTGCTAGAGATCCTGGGGTTAGCGGGGGTCTCCTGGAGCAGTACTTC
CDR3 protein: CCARDPGVSGGLLEQYF

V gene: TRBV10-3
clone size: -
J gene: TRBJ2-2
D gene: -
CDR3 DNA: TGTGCCATCAGTGCCCAAGGTTACAAGAACACCGGGGAGCTGTTTTTT
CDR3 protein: CAISAQGYKNTGELFF

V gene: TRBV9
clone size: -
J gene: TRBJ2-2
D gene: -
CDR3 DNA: TGTGCCAGCAGCGTAGTAGCGCGGACCCTGAACACCGGGGAGCTGTTTTTT
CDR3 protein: CASSVVARTLNTGELFF

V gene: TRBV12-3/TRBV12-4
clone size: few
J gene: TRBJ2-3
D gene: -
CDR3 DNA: TGTGCCAGCAGTTCTTTTTGGGGGTCGACAGATACGCAGTATTTT
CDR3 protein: CASSSFWGSTDTQYF

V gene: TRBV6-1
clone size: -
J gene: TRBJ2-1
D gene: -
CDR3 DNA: TGTGCCAGCAGTGAACTCGCAACCTCCTACAATGAGCAGTTCTTC
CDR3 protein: CASSELATSYNEQFF

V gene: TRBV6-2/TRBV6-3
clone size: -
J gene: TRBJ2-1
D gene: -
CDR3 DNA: TGTGCCAGCAGGGACAGATTTCCCTCCTACAATGAGCAGTTCTTC
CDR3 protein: CASRDRFPSYNEQFF

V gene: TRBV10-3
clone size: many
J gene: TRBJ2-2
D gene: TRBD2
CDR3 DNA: TGTGCCATCGGGACTAGCGGGGCCTCCACCGGGGAGCTGTTTTTT
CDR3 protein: CAIGTSGASTGELFF

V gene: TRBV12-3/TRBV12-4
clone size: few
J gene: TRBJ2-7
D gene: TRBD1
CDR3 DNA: TGTGCCAGCAGCTACCGGGACAGGGCAACCGAGCAGTACTTC
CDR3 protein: CASSYRDRATEQYF

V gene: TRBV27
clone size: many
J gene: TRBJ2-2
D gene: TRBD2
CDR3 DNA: TGTGCCAGCAGCACTGGGACTAGCGGGAACACCGGGGAGCTGTTTTTT
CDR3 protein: CASSTGTSGNTGELFF

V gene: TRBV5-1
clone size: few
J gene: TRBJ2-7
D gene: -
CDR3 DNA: TGCGCCAGCAGCTTCCCGCTCCAGGGGGGCTCCTACGAGCAGTACTTC
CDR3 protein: CASSFPLQGGSYEQYF

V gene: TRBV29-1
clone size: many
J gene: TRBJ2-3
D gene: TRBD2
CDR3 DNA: TGCAGCGTTGCGGTAGCGGGAGTACAAGATACGCAGTATTTT
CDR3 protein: CSVAVAGVQDTQYF

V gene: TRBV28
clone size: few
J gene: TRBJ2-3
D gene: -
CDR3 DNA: TGTGCCAGCAGTCCCCTTTTGGATACGCAGTATTTT
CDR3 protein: CASSPLLDTQYF

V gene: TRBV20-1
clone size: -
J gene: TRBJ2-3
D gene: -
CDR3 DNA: TGCAGTGCTAGAATGATCGGGACAACCACTAGCACAGATACGCAGTATTTT
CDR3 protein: CSARMIGTTTSTDTQYF

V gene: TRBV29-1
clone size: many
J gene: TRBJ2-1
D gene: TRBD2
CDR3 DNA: TGCAGCGTTCGACTAGCGGGAGGGATCGATGAGCAGTTCTTC
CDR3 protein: CSVRLAGGIDEQFF

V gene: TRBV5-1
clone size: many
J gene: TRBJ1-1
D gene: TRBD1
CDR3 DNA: TGCGCCAGCAGCTTGGACGGACAGGAGATCCGTGGGGCTTTCTTT
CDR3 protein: CASSLDGQEIRGAFF

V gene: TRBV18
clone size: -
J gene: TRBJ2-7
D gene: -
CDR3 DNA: TGTGCCAGCTCGGAAGGGGGCGGGAGATCCTACGAGCAGTACTTC
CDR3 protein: CASSEGGGRSYEQYF

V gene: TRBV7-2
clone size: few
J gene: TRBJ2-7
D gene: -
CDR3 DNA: TGTGCCAGCAGCTTGTCCCGATGGGGGGACTCCTACGAGCAGTACTTC
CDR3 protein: CASSLSRWGDSYEQYF

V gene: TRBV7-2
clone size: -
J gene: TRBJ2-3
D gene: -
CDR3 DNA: TGTGCCAGCAGCCGCCGGTCGGGACAAGGCACAGATACGCAGTATTTT
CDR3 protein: CASSRRSGQGTDTQYF

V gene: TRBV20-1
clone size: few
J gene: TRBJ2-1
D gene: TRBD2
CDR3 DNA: TGCAGTGCTACGGGACTAGCGCACTACAATGAGCAGTTCTTC
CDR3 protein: CSATGLAHYNEQFF

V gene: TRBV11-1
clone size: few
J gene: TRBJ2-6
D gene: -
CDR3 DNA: TGTGCCAGCAGCTTAGTGTGGGGACACCCGCCTAGCTCTGGGGCCAACGTCCTGACTTTC
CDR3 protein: CASSLVWGHPPSSGANVLTF